Shown below are 4 T cell receptor beta chains from a single sample sequenced in a study of OX40 agonist ivuxolimab in advanced cancers. TCRdb keeps only in-frame clones here, not all; method: immunoSEQ multiplex PCR. The table has 60,000 to 90,000 clones, roughly 81% seen once; the top ten hold about 5%. The sample here was CD4+ or CD8+ T cells sorted from blood, taken in a trial of the OX40 agonist ivuxolimab. The source is an adult with an advanced solid tumor such as melanoma, head and neck, liver or kidney cancer.

This chain uses TRBV5-4 with TRBJ2-7; 9 bases are a match to TRBD2. The CDR3 consists of 15 residues. J lost 3 bases, V lost 0 bases, and 4 bases had no gene match. CDR1 and CDR2 (germline): SGHNT, YYREEE (reference sequence). The CDR3 DNA is TGTGCCAGCAGCTTGGACCCTAGCGGGATCTACGAGCAGTACTTC. It is translated as CASSLDPSGIYEQYF.

The chain links TRBV9 to TRBJ1-1; tentatively, D is TRBD1 (5 bases). Germline CDR1 and CDR2: SGDLS and YYNGEE. V was pared by 0 bases and J by 5 bases, with 5 bases between. The CDR3 totals 12 residues. For the CDR3, the DNA is TGTGCCAGCAGCGTAGGGGGGACTGAAGCTTTCTTT. Encoded protein: CASSVGGTEAFF.

The chain uses TRBV2 and TRBJ1-1; D unresolved. Germline V CDR1 and CDR2: SNHLY, FYNNEI. The CDR3 spans 14 residues. V was cut by 4 bases and J by 1 base, with 10 bases left in between. In nucleotides, the CDR3 is TGTGCCAGCAGTGGGTCGGCTCAGAACACTGAAGCTTTCTTT. Encoded protein: CASSGSAQNTEAFF.

V gene TRBV5-4 combines with J gene TRBJ2-3, with 8 bases fitting TRBD1. The germline V gene encodes CDR1 SGHNT and CDR2 YYREEE (reference sequence). Trimming at V came to 1 base and at J to 8 bases, leaving 9 bases not matched to a gene. The CDR3 consists of 15 residues. The CDR3 DNA sequence: TGTGCCAGCAGCTTGCCGACAGGGGAAGGGGGTACGCAGTATTTT. As protein: CASSLPTGEGGTQYF. Complete variable domain (other parts from reference TRBV5-4 and TRBJ2-3): ETGVTQSPTHLIKTRGQQVTLRCSSQSGHNTVSWYQQALGQGPQFIFQYYREEENGRGNFPPRFSGLQFPNYSSELNVNALELDDSALYLCASSLPTGEGGTQYFGPGTRLTVL.